This T cell receptor (beta chain) was documented in a study of identical twins. The germline CDR1 and CDR2 sequences are MDHEN and SYDVKM. The CDR3 has 15 residues. Regarding the study as a whole: Recombination models fit unrelated individuals' TCR alpha sharing but underestimated twins'.

Via MiXCR, TCRdb re-called the 5' RACE reads, giving one row per CDR3 protein. The table lists around 340,000 distinct CDR3 sequences, more than 9% of them singletons. This clonotype occurred a few times. As yet, its antigen is unknown. The germline gene is not matched at one end of the junction; a read error may be the cause. The same sample was also studied in work on yellow fever vaccine responses in identical twins.

The receptor was derived from a woman aged 18-29 years in good health. Material for sequencing was CD8+ T cells sorted from blood. This sequence joins TRBV28 and TRBJ1-1, with TRBD1 matching over 7 bases. The CDR3 loop is CTSSLWGTANTEAFF. The CDR3 coding sequence is TGTACCAGCAGCCTCTGGGGGACAGCGAACACTGAAGCTTTCTTT.